The 27 T cell receptor beta chains presented below share a single source sample, sequenced in a study of blood T cell repertoires in COVID-19. Clones were read by immunoSEQ multiplex PCR, and TCRdb kept only the in-frame ones, dropping some. The sample lists 200,000 to 250,000 clones; 82% were seen once. The sample taken for sequencing was PBMCs or T cells enriched from blood (not recorded which). The receptors stem from a woman aged 55-75 years who had recovered from COVID-19.

The rearrangement links TRBV10-3 to TRBJ2-7, with 9 bases lining up with TRBD1. In germline, CDR1 is ENHRY, CDR2 SYGVKD. After removal of 0 bases from V and 0 bases from J, the junction contained 3 bases not matched to a gene. The CDR3 contains 16 residues. CDR3 in amino acids: CAISESRGQGSYEQYF. For the CDR3, the DNA is TGTGCCATCAGTGAGTCACGGGGACAGGGCTCCTACGAGCAGTACTTC.

The rearrangement links TRBV5-8 to TRBJ1-3; D possibly corresponds to TRBD1 (5 bases). Trimming stripped 4 bases from V and 0 bases from J, with 8 bases between. The CDR3 covers 14 residues. CDR1 is SGHTS and CDR2 is YDEGEE in the germline V gene. In nucleotides, the CDR3 is TGTGCCAGCAGCGGGGGGATCTCTGGAAACACCATATATTTT. Residues: CASSGGISGNTIYF.

This clone was found once. The rearrangement links TRBV19 to TRBJ1-6, with unresolved D. V was clipped by 5 bases and J by 0 bases, with 2 bases between them. The CDR3 runs 13 residues. Germline V lookup: CDR1 LNHDA, CDR2 SQIVND (reference sequence). The CDR3 loop is CASSYSYNSPLHF. DNA of the CDR3: TGTGCCAGTAGTTACTCCTATAATTCACCCCTCCACTTT.

The rearrangement links TRBV20-1 to TRBJ1-2; no reliable D call. The V gene's germline CDR1 is DFQATT and CDR2 SNEGSKA (reference sequence). The CDR3 runs to 11 residues. V lost 1 base, J lost 8 bases, and 8 bases lay in between. In DNA form, the CDR3 reads TGCAGTGCTAGAGTGTTGGAGGGCTACACCTTC. This gives the protein CSARVLEGYTF.

V is TRBV5-6 and J is TRBJ1-2; 7 bases line up with TRBD1. V was pared by 3 bases and J by 6 bases, with 5 bases of the junction left unmatched. The CDR3 runs 13 residues. Germline V gene data show CDR1 as SGHDT and CDR2 as YYEEEE. The chain's CDR3 is CASSYTTGNGYTF. The CDR3 DNA is TGTGCCAGCAGCTATACGACAGGGAATGGCTACACCTTC.

This chain links TRBV7-9 with TRBJ2-3; TRBD1 aligns across 8 bases. J gave up 3 bases and V 3 bases, and 5 bases lay outside the gene matches. Germline CDR1 is SEHNR and CDR2 is FQNEAQ (reference sequence). The CDR3 spans 15 residues. CDR3 region: CASSFWTGITDTQYF. The CDR3 coding sequence is TGTGCCAGCAGCTTCTGGACAGGGATTACAGATACGCAGTATTTT.

The chain joins TRBV15 to TRBJ2-7; 7 bases agree with TRBD2. Germline V gene data show CDR1 as LNHNV and CDR2 as YYDKDF (reference sequence). The CDR3 length is 14 residues. V shed 1 base, J shed 5 bases, and the junction held 5 bases outside the gene matches. CDR3 DNA sequence: TGTGCCACCAGCAGAGGAGGAACTAGCGACGAGCAGTACTTC. Its protein product is CATSRGGTSDEQYF.

This rearrangement joins TRBV3-1 (or the pseudogene TRBV3-2) to TRBJ1-1; no clear D gene. CDR1 and CDR2 from the germline V gene are LGHDT and YNNKEL (reference sequence). The germline V and J ends were trimmed by 0 bases and 1 base, with 6 bases remaining between them. This CDR3 is 14 amino acids long. The CDR3: CASSQDRSNTEAFF. The CDR3 DNA is TGTGCCAGCAGCCAAGATCGGTCGAACACTGAAGCTTTCTTT.

This clone occurred once. The chain carries TRBV7-8 and TRBJ2-3; tentative D call: TRBD1 (6 bases). Looked up from germline, CDR1 is SGHVS and CDR2 is FQNEAQ. This CDR3 spans 15 amino acids. With 6 bases removed from V and 0 bases from J, the gap between germline ends came to 13 bases. The CDR3 spells CASRPGTHSTDTQYF. CDR3 nucleotide sequence: TGTGCCAGCAGACCCGGGACACATAGCACAGATACGCAGTATTTT. Looking up the rest from reference TRBV7-8 and TRBJ2-3 gives the full variable domain: GAGVSQSPRYKVAKRGQDVALRCDPISGHVSLFWYQQALGQGPEFLTYFQNEAQLDKSGLPSDRFFAERPEGSVSTLKIQRTQQEDSAVYLCASRPGTHSTDTQYFGPGTRLTVL.

V gene TRBV29-1 combines with J gene TRBJ2-2; D is perhaps TRBD2 (5 bases). Germline V gene sequence: CDR1 SQVTM, CDR2 ANQGSEA. CDR3 length equals 15 residues. V lost 0 bases and J 2 bases, leaving 10 bases between the germline ends. CDR3 nucleotides: TGCAGCGTTGAAGATAAACGGGGAAACACCGGGGAGCTGTTTTTT. It is translated as CSVEDKRGNTGELFF.

The rearrangement links TRBV27 to TRBJ2-1; 10 nucleotides agree with TRBD1. CDR1 and CDR2 from the germline V gene are MNHEY and SMNVEV (reference sequence). V was pared by 4 bases and J by 10 bases, with 10 bases of the junction left unmatched. This CDR3 contains 15 residues. The CDR3 region is CASSSPGQGFREQFF. In nucleotides, the CDR3 is TGTGCCAGCAGTTCGCCGGGACAGGGGTTTAGGGAGCAGTTCTTC.

This clone has just one count. The V call is TRBV5-1, the J call TRBJ1-4; 8 positions agree with TRBD1. Germline V lookup: CDR1 SGHRS, CDR2 YFSETQ. This CDR3 has 15 amino acids. The junction had 3 bases not matched to a gene; V was cut back by 4 bases and J by 1 base. The CDR3 DNA follows: TGCGCCAGCAGCGGCGGACAGGGAACTAATGAAAAACTGTTTTTT. Its translation: CASSGGQGTNEKLFF.

A single count supports this clone. This chain joins TRBV6-5 and TRBJ2-3; possibly TRBD2 for D (5 bases). V lost 7 bases and J 4 bases, leaving 12 bases between the germline ends. Germline assignment: CDR1 MNHEY and CDR2 SVGAGI. The CDR3 sequence is 13 residues long. The chain's CDR3 is CASNRPGADTQYF. Written as DNA, the CDR3 is TGTGCCAGCAACCGTCCCGGGGCAGATACGCAGTATTTT.

This clone occurred once. The chain combines TRBV14 with TRBJ1-3, with TRBD1 as a possible D gene (5 bases). Germline-derived CDR1 and CDR2 are SGHDN and FVKESK. This CDR3 spans 15 amino acids. Trimming stripped 0 bases from V and 1 base from J, with 7 bases between. The CDR3, as DNA: TGTGCCAGCAGCCAAGACGGGGGATCTGGAAACACCATATATTTT. The encoded protein is CASSQDGGSGNTIYF.

This clone occurred a few times. J is TRBJ1-2 and V is TRBV9; a weak D match, TRBD1 (5 bases). The ends were cut back, 7 bases at V and 2 bases at J, with 12 bases in the middle. The CDR3 consists of 13 residues. Looked up from germline, CDR1 is SGDLS and CDR2 is YYNGEE. CDR3 residues: CASVVTVNYGYTF. In DNA form, the CDR3 reads TGTGCCAGCGTCGTGACAGTAAACTATGGCTACACCTTC. The whole variable domain, remainder taken from reference TRBV9 and TRBJ1-2, is DSGVTQTPKHLITATGQRVTLRCSPRSGDLSVYWYQQSLDQGLQFLIQYYNGEERAKGNILERFSAQQFPDLHSELNLSSLELGDSALYFCASVVTVNYGYTFGSGTRLTVV.

V usage is TRBV5-6 and J usage is TRBJ2-3; 9 bases are shared with TRBD1. CDR1 is SGHDT, CDR2 YYEEEE, per germline. The CDR3 covers 17 residues. V dropped 4 bases and J dropped 3; count of bases not matched to a gene: 12. The chain's CDR3 is CASSLQLRDRVTDTQYF. The DNA of the CDR3 is TGTGCCAGCAGCCTACAGCTCCGGGACAGGGTAACAGATACGCAGTATTTT. The full variable domain, in which reference TRBV5-6 and TRBJ2-3 provide the parts outside the CDR3, is DAGVTQSPTHLIKTRGQQVTLRCSPKSGHDTVSWYQQALGQGPQFIFQYYEEEERQRGNFPDRFSGHQFPNYSSELNVNALLLGDSALYLCASSLQLRDRVTDTQYFGPGTRLTVL.

The chain recombines TRBV27 with TRBJ1-2, with TRBD1 matching 7 bases. Germline CDR1 reads MNHEY; CDR2 reads SMNVEV (reference sequence). J gave up 7 bases and V 3 bases, and 8 bases lay outside the gene matches. The CDR3 has 14 residues. Here the CDR3 DNA reads TGTGCCAGCAGTTTCCGACAGGGAAGGGCTGGCTACACCTTC. Translating it yields CASSFRQGRAGYTF.

A remark on this clone: Being one base from a much bigger clone, this may be a read error. This sample also contains other DNA sequences that code for the same CDR3. V gene TRBV2 combines with J gene TRBJ2-2, with a tentative D call TRBD2 (5 bases). CDR3 length: 13 residues. Germline V gene data show CDR1 as SNHLY and CDR2 as FYNNEI. V was cut by 2 bases and J by 8 bases, with 9 bases left in between. The CDR3 here is CASSERETGELFF. The CDR3 nucleotides read TGTGCCAGCAGTGAACGGGAAACTGGGGAGCTGTTTTTT.

The chain uses TRBV9 and TRBJ1-1; perhaps TRBD1 as D (6 bases). Trimming took 4 bases from V and 4 from J, leaving 8 bases between them. CDR1 is SGDLS and CDR2 is YYNGEE in the germline V gene. The CDR3 has 12 amino acids. The chain's CDR3 is CASSNRVTEAFF. The CDR3 region has the DNA TGTGCCAGCAGCAACAGGGTCACTGAAGCTTTCTTT. Together with reference TRBV9 and TRBJ1-1, the CDR3 gives the full variable domain: DSGVTQTPKHLITATGQRVTLRCSPRSGDLSVYWYQQSLDQGLQFLIQYYNGEERAKGNILERFSAQQFPDLHSELNLSSLELGDSALYFCASSNRVTEAFFGQGTRLTVV.

This chain joins TRBV18 and TRBJ1-1; no reliable D call. V lost 0 bases and J 4 bases, leaving 12 bases between the germline ends. The length of the CDR3 is 15 residues. Germline V gene lookup returns CDR1 KGHSH and CDR2 LQKENI. CDR3 protein: CASSPPGRYSTEAFF. CDR3 bases: TGTGCCAGCTCACCACCGGGCAGATACTCCACTGAAGCTTTCTTT.

The chain recombines TRBV4-3 with TRBJ1-6; D call uncertain. Germline assignment: CDR1 LGHNA and CDR2 YSLEER. The CDR3 runs to 16 residues. Trimming pared 4 bases from V and 0 bases from J, leaving 10 bases between. The CDR3 nucleotides read TGCGCCAGCAGCCCAACAAGGAGCTCCTATAATTCACCCCTCCACTTT. Protein product: CASSPTRSSYNSPLHF.

V is TRBV30 and J is TRBJ1-1; no clear D gene. CDR1 and CDR2 (germline): GTSNPN, SVGIG (reference sequence). The CDR3 totals 13 residues. Trimming took 5 bases from V and 1 from J, leaving 11 bases between them. Written as DNA, the CDR3 is TGTGCCTGGGAATCTCCGGGGAACACTGAAGCTTTCTTT. This sequence encodes CAWESPGNTEAFF.

The chain couples TRBV7-2 to TRBJ2-1; 10 bases fit TRBD2. This CDR3 contains 16 residues. Unmatched junction bases numbered 6, after V lost 5 bases and J lost 2 bases. CDR1 and CDR2 from the germline V gene are SGHTA and FQGNSA. The CDR3 nucleotides read TGTGCCAGCAGCCAACAGAGCGGGGGGGCCTACAATGAGCAGTTCTTC. Translated, it gives CASSQQSGGAYNEQFF.

The V gene is TRBV7-2, the J gene TRBJ2-7, with D possibly being TRBD1 (6 bases). The V gene's germline CDR1 is SGHTA and CDR2 FQGNSA. V was trimmed by 5 bases and J by 3 bases, leaving 20 bases between them. The CDR3 is 16 residues long. CDR3 sequence reads: CASSIGTQGLVYEQYF. In DNA, the CDR3 is TGTGCCAGCAGCATAGGGACACAGGGATTAGTCTACGAGCAGTACTTC. Using reference TRBV7-2 and TRBJ2-7 for the parts outside the CDR3, the full variable domain is GAGVSQSPSNKVTEKGKDVELRCDPISGHTALYWYRQSLGQGLEFLIYFQGNSAPDKSGLPSDRFSAERTGGSVSTLTIQRTQQEDSAVYLCASSIGTQGLVYEQYFGPGTRLTVT.

The rearrangement joins TRBV19 to TRBJ1-5; TRBD1 matches 11 bases. This CDR3 comprises 16 residues. Germline V lookup: CDR1 LNHDA, CDR2 SQIVND (reference sequence). Trimming took 5 bases from V and 3 from J; bases not matched to a gene: 6. The CDR3 DNA reads TGTGCCAGTAGTGCCGGGACAGGGGGTCCCAATCAGCCCCAGCATTTT. Its translation is CASSAGTGGPNQPQHF.

This chain uses TRBV7-8 with TRBJ2-7; 7 bases agree with TRBD2. Germline V gene sequence: CDR1 SGHVS, CDR2 FQNEAQ. CDR3 length: 16 residues. J gave up 0 bases and V 1 base, and 6 bases lay outside the gene matches. The CDR3 protein is CASSLVQRGYSYEQYF. In DNA, the CDR3 is TGTGCCAGCAGCTTAGTTCAGCGGGGATACTCCTACGAGCAGTACTTC.

This clone came up once. The chain uses TRBV6-5 and TRBJ1-2; D uncertain. CDR3 length equals 16 residues. V lost 2 bases and J 0 bases, leaving 13 bases between the germline ends. Germline loops: CDR1 MNHEY, CDR2 SVGAGI. CDR3 nucleotide sequence: TGTGCCAGCAGTTACGGAGCATCGCAAACTAACTATGGCTACACCTTC. Its translation: CASSYGASQTNYGYTF.